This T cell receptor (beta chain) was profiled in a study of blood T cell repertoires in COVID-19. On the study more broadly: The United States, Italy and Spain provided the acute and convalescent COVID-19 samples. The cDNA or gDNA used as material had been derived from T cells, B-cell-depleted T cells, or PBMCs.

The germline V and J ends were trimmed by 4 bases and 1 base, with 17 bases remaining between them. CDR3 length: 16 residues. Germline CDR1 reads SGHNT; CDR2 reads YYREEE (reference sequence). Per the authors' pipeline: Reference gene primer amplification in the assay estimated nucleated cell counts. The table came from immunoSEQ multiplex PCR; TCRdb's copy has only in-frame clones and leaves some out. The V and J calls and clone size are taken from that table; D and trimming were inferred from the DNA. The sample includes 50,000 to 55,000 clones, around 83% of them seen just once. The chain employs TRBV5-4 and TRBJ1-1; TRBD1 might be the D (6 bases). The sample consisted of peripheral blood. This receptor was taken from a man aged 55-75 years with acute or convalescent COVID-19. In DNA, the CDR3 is TGTGCCAGCAGCCTCCGGGGGGCAGGACGGAACACTGAAGCTTTCTTT. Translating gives CASSLRGAGRNTEAFF.